The 5 T cell receptor beta chains presented below share a single source sample, sequenced in a study of T-cell reconstitution after alpha-beta-depleted transplantation in children. It was with unique molecular identifiers that the TCRbeta library was prepared. TCRdb passed the PCR reads through MiXCR, listing each CDR3 protein once. The table shows around 100,000 distinct CDR3 sequences, with about 8% occurring only once. The input for sequencing was PBMCs, taken before TCRalphabeta/CD19-depleted stem cell transplant. These receptors were obtained from a boy between 2 and 10 years old with acute lymphoblastic leukemia, due to receive a stem cell transplant.

Ten or more counts support this clonotype. The chain combines TRBV6-4 with TRBJ2-3; 11 nucleotides agree with TRBD2. There are 15 residues in the CDR3. The germline V gene has CDR1 MRHNA and CDR2 SNTAGT. Trimming cost V 6 bases and J 0 bases; bases outside gene matches: 2. The CDR3 reads CASSRTSGSTDTQYF. The CDR3 DNA is TGTGCCAGCAGCCGGACTAGCGGGAGCACAGATACGCAGTATTTT.

This clonotype was observed at least ten times. The chain couples TRBV28 to TRBJ1-5; D ambiguous. CDR1 is MDHEN, CDR2 SYDVKM, per germline. V lost 9 bases to trimming and J lost 5 bases, with 14 bases between them. The CDR3 length is 13 residues. CDR3 nucleotides: TGTGCCAGTTCCAAGGGCAAGGATCAGCCCCAGCATTTT. Its translation: CASSKGKDQPQHF.

The table lists this clonotype with many counts. The V call is TRBV3-1, the J call TRBJ1-1, with a possible D match to TRBD1 (5 bases). Germline V gene sequence: CDR1 LGHDT, CDR2 YNNKEL (reference sequence). The length of the CDR3 is 15 residues. Deletions cut 0 bases from V and 3 bases from J, with 11 bases between. CDR3: CASSQELLGDTEAFF. DNA for the CDR3: TGTGCCAGCAGCCAAGAATTGTTGGGGGACACTGAAGCTTTCTTT.

V is TRBV7-2 and J is TRBJ1-2; 7 bases agree with TRBD1. The V gene end was trimmed by 2 bases and the J gene end by 6 bases; junction bases not matched to a gene: 9. CDR3 size: 15 residues. Germline loops: CDR1 SGHTA, CDR2 FQGNSA. The CDR3 DNA reads TGTGCCAGCAGCTTAATGACAGGGAGATCCGATGGCTACACCTTC. Translated, it gives CASSLMTGRSDGYTF.

This clonotype has a handful of counts. The chain couples TRBV20-1 to TRBJ2-2; 11 bases line up with TRBD2. Germline V gives CDR1 DFQATT, CDR2 SNEGSKA (reference sequence). The length of the CDR3 is 16 residues. With V trimmed by 5 bases and J by 2 bases, 7 bases remained unmatched. CDR3 DNA sequence: TGCAGTGCTGCCCCCACTAGCGGGGGCAACACCGGGGAGCTGTTTTTT. Its translation: CSAAPTSGGNTGELFF.